Listed below are T cell receptor beta chains from one sample, sequenced in a study of shared clonotypes between healthy human individuals. Sequencing used immunoSEQ multiplex PCR; TCRdb keeps in-frame clones, though not all of them. The data contain 500,000 to 650,000 clones, around three quarters of them singletons. Sequencing was performed on PBMCs. All receptors come from a woman in her forties in good health. Some clones in this sample may be carry-over from other donors' samples. CDR3s include the opening cysteine and the closing phenylalanine or tryptophan. The order of the fields is D gene, J gene, clone size, V gene, CDR3 DNA, CDR3 protein. A D gene is named only where the DNA matches it firmly. Clone size is stated in some rows and not others, as once, few, many or a class when expanded.

NA	TRBJ2-5	NA	TRBV5-1	TGCGCCAGCAGCTCTACAGGGACCCCCCAAGAGACCCAGTACTTC	CASSSTGTPQETQYF
NA	TRBJ2-6	NA	TRBV15	TGTGCCACCAGCAGAGATTGGGGTCTGTCTGGGGCCAACGTCCTGACTTTC	CATSRDWGLSGANVLTF
NA	TRBJ1-2	NA	TRBV14	TGTGCCAGCAGCCAAGATTGGGAGTATGGCTACACCTTC	CASSQDWEYGYTF
TRBD2	TRBJ2-7	few	TRBV11-2	TGTGCCAGCAGCCGGAAGCAAGTCCCGGGACTAGTTCCCTACGAGCAGTACTTC	CASSRKQVPGLVPYEQYF
TRBD1	TRBJ2-5	few	TRBV27	TGTGCCAGCAGTGGACAGGGGCGGGTGGAGACCCAGTACTTC	CASSGQGRVETQYF
NA	TRBJ2-7	NA	TRBV5-8	TGTGCCAGCACACCTCGGTCGAGCGGGTATCACGAGCAGTACTTC	CASTPRSSGYHEQYF
NA	TRBJ2-4	once	TRBV18	TGTGCCAGCTCACCACCTAGTTTGAACATTCAGTACTTC	CASSPPSLNIQYF
NA	TRBJ2-7	NA	TRBV19	TGTGCCACCTCCCCAGCAGGTCTTTACGAGCAGTACTTC	CATSPAGLYEQYF
NA	TRBJ2-7	NA	TRBV27	TGTGCCAGCAGTTCGGGCAGGGCATCTTACGAGCAGTACTTC	CASSSGRASYEQYF
NA	TRBJ2-1	NA	TRBV5-1	TGCGCCAGCAGCTTGGCCGACGGGGGTAGTGAGCAGTTCTTC	CASSLADGGSEQFF
TRBD1	TRBJ2-7	NA	TRBV27	TGTGCCAGCAGGCGGACAGGGGAGCCCGAGCAGTACTTC	CASRRTGEPEQYF
NA	TRBJ1-2	NA	TRBV20-1	TGCAGTGCTCCTCGTCCCTATGGCTACACCTTC	CSAPRPYGYTF
NA	TRBJ2-1	once	TRBV19	TGTGCCAGTAGTATACAGGGATCATCCGATGAGCAGTTCTTC	CASSIQGSSDEQFF
NA	TRBJ2-7	many	TRBV28	TGTGCCAGCGGGGGGGCAACGAACTCCTACGAGCAGTACTTC	CASGGATNSYEQYF
NA	TRBJ2-2	many	TRBV7-7	TGTGCTAGCAGCTTAAACACAAACACCGGGGAGCTGTTTTTT	CASSLNTNTGELFF
NA	TRBJ1-1	once	TRBV9	TGTGCCAGCAGCGCGGGGGCAGGCGGGAACACTGAAGCTTTCTTT	CASSAGAGGNTEAFF
NA	TRBJ1-4	NA	TRBV5-1	TGCGCCAGCAGCCTCGGGGAAGGGCGTTCGTTTGGTGGAAAACTGTTTTTT	CASSLGEGRSFGGKLFF
NA	TRBJ1-2	NA	TRBV25-1	TGTGCCAGCAGTGAATCCCCGCCCCATGGCTACACCTTC	CASSESPPHGYTF
NA	TRBJ2-3	NA	TRBV28	TGTGCCAGCAGTTTCGCGGGAAGTGGAGATACGCAGTATTTT	CASSFAGSGDTQYF
TRBD2	TRBJ2-3	once	TRBV5-6	TGTGCCAGCAGCCGTCGTGGACTAGCGGGAGTTGATACGCAGTATTTT	CASSRRGLAGVDTQYF
TRBD2	TRBJ2-1	NA	TRBV5-1	TGCGCCAGCAGCTTGAATCCAGCGGGGGCGGATGAGCAGTTCTTC	CASSLNPAGADEQFF
NA	TRBJ1-5	few	TRBV19	TGTGCCAGTACCCAATTCAGAAATCAGCCCCAGCATTTT	CASTQFRNQPQHF
NA	TRBJ1-4	NA	TRBV6-5	TGTGCCAGCAGTTATCGGCGGGGAACTAATGAAAAACTGTTTTTT	CASSYRRGTNEKLFF
TRBD2	TRBJ2-1	NA	TRBV18	TGTGCCAGCAAACCCGCGGGAGATGAGCAGTTCTTC	CASKPAGDEQFF
NA	TRBJ2-1	NA	TRBV7-2	TGTGCCAGCAGCTTAGGCCACGGACCGGGGAATGAGCAGTTCTTC	CASSLGHGPGNEQFF
TRBD1	TRBJ1-2	few	TRBV19	TGTGCCAGTAGTACCCGGGACAGGGGACGCATCGATGGCTACACCTTC	CASSTRDRGRIDGYTF
NA	TRBJ1-2	many	TRBV30	TGTGCTTTGACAGGAGATAGTTATGGCTACACCTTC	CALTGDSYGYTF
NA	TRBJ2-6	NA	TRBV7-2	TGTGCCAGCAGCCCGGCGGAGGCATTACCCAACGTCCTGACTTTC	CASSPAEALPNVLTF
NA	TRBJ2-5	NA	TRBV4-3	TGCGCCAGCAGCCAAGAAGGAGGGCAGCCCGGGGAGACCCAGTACTTC	CASSQEGGQPGETQYF
NA	TRBJ1-1	NA	TRBV5-4	TGTACCAGCAGCCCAATCGGGACTCTACAGCGAGGCACTGAAGCTTTCTTT	CTSSPIGTLQRGTEAFF
TRBD2	TRBJ2-1	NA	TRBV27	TGTGCCAGCAGTTTGGGAGCGGGAGAGGCCTACAATGAGCAGTTCTTC	CASSLGAGEAYNEQFF
NA	TRBJ2-7	NA	TRBV29-1	TGCAGCGTTGGTGACAACTCCTACGAGCAGTACTTC	CSVGDNSYEQYF
NA	TRBJ1-2	NA	TRBV2	TGTGCCAGCAGTATACCAAGGGACATCCCCCTAGCGAACTATGGCTACACCTTC	CASSIPRDIPLANYGYTF
NA	TRBJ2-7	NA	TRBV9	TGTGCCAGCAGCGTAGGCCCCACAGTAGACTCCTACGAGCAGTACTTC	CASSVGPTVDSYEQYF
TRBD2	TRBJ2-5	NA	TRBV5-1	TGCGCCAGCAGCTTGATACTAGCGGGGGGAGAGACCCAGTACTTC	CASSLILAGGETQYF
NA	TRBJ1-2	NA	TRBV30	TGTGCCTGGAGTCCCCTCGAGGGGGGCCCTGGCTATGGCTACACCTTC	CAWSPLEGGPGYGYTF
TRBD1	TRBJ2-7	NA	TRBV28	TGTGCCAGCAGTTTACCTCCCGACAGGGTTGCTTGGGCCTACGAGCAGTACTTC	CASSLPPDRVAWAYEQYF
NA	TRBJ1-2	many	TRBV4-3	TGCGCCAGCAGCAGGACGGCTAACTATGGCTACACCTTC	CASSRTANYGYTF
TRBD2	TRBJ2-1	many	TRBV7-2	TGTGCCAGCAGCAGACTAGCGGGAGGGATCGATGAGCAGTTCTTC	CASSRLAGGIDEQFF
TRBD1	TRBJ1-2	NA	TRBV28	TGTGCCAGCAGCCCACCAGGGGGCGGCTATGGCTACACCTTC	CASSPPGGGYGYTF
TRBD1	TRBJ2-7	NA	TRBV29-1	TGCAGCGTTGTTAGCACAGGGGGCGGTTACGAGCAGTACTTC	CSVVSTGGGYEQYF
NA	TRBJ2-1	NA	TRBV4-1	TGCGCCAGCCAAGCCGGGACGCTCGGCCCTGAGCAGTTCTTC	CASQAGTLGPEQFF
NA	TRBJ1-4	NA	TRBV27	TGTGCCAGCAGTGACCGCAGGGGACTTAGAGAAAAACTGTTTTTT	CASSDRRGLREKLFF
NA	TRBJ1-1	NA	TRBV18	TGTGCCAGCTCACCACAGGGCGGGAGCACTGAAGCTTTCTTT	CASSPQGGSTEAFF
NA	TRBJ1-1	NA	TRBV6-5	TGTGCCAACCTACAGAATATGAACACTGAAGCTTTCTTT	CANLQNMNTEAFF
TRBD1	TRBJ2-3	NA	TRBV5-1	TGCGCCAGCAGCTTACAGGGGGCGCAAAGCACAGATACGCAGTATTTT	CASSLQGAQSTDTQYF
NA	TRBJ2-3	NA	TRBV29-1	TGCAGCGTTGTTATGTCAAGCACAGATACGCAGTATTTT	CSVVMSSTDTQYF
TRBD1	TRBJ1-3	NA	TRBV9	TGTGCCAGCAGCGTAGAGGACAGGGGAGCTGGAAACACCATATATTTT	CASSVEDRGAGNTIYF
NA	TRBJ2-1	NA	TRBV4-3	TGCGCCAGCAGGTCTCGTGCGGGGCTATTGAATGAGCAGTTCTTC	CASRSRAGLLNEQFF
NA	TRBJ2-1	NA	TRBV27	TGTGCCAGCAGCGGGTATAGCTCCTACAATGAGCAGTTCTTC	CASSGYSSYNEQFF
TRBD2	TRBJ2-2	few	TRBV5-4	TGTGCCAGCAGAGCGGGGGTAGGGGGAGCGAACACCGGGGAGCTGTTTTTT	CASRAGVGGANTGELFF
NA	TRBJ1-1	NA	TRBV9	TGTGCCAGCAGCCCCCAGGGGACCGCTATGAACACTGAAGCTTTCTTT	CASSPQGTAMNTEAFF
TRBD1	TRBJ1-5	NA	TRBV11-1	TGTGCCAGCAGCTTAGGCGACAGGGACAATCAGCCCCAGCATTTT	CASSLGDRDNQPQHF
TRBD2	TRBJ2-3	NA	TRBV27	TGTGCCAGCAGTTCCCCTAGCGGTAGCACAGATACGCAGTATTTT	CASSSPSGSTDTQYF
TRBD2	TRBJ2-1	NA	TRBV4-3	TGCGCCGTACGCACTAGCGGGACCCCGAGCTCCTACAATGAGCAGTTCTTC	CAVRTSGTPSSYNEQFF
NA	TRBJ2-5	NA	TRBV6-5	TGTGCCAGCAGTTACGTCAGGGGCCAAGAGACCCAGTACTTC	CASSYVRGQETQYF
NA	TRBJ1-2	NA	TRBV28	TGTGCCAGCAACCGGGGCTCTAACTATGGCTACACCTTC	CASNRGSNYGYTF
TRBD2	TRBJ2-3	NA	TRBV15	TGTGCCACCAGCAGAGATCGGGTCAGGGGAAAGCGGGAGGGCCCAGCATCTAGCACAGATACGCAGTATTTT	CATSRDRVRGKREGPASSTDTQYF
NA	TRBJ2-6	NA	TRBV9	TGTGCCAGCAGCCCCAGGAGAGGGGACGGGGCCAACGTCCTGACTTTC	CASSPRRGDGANVLTF
TRBD2	TRBJ2-2	NA	TRBV6-6	TGTGCCAGTAGCGGGAGGGTGGCCGGGGAGCTGTTTTTT	CASSGRVAGELFF